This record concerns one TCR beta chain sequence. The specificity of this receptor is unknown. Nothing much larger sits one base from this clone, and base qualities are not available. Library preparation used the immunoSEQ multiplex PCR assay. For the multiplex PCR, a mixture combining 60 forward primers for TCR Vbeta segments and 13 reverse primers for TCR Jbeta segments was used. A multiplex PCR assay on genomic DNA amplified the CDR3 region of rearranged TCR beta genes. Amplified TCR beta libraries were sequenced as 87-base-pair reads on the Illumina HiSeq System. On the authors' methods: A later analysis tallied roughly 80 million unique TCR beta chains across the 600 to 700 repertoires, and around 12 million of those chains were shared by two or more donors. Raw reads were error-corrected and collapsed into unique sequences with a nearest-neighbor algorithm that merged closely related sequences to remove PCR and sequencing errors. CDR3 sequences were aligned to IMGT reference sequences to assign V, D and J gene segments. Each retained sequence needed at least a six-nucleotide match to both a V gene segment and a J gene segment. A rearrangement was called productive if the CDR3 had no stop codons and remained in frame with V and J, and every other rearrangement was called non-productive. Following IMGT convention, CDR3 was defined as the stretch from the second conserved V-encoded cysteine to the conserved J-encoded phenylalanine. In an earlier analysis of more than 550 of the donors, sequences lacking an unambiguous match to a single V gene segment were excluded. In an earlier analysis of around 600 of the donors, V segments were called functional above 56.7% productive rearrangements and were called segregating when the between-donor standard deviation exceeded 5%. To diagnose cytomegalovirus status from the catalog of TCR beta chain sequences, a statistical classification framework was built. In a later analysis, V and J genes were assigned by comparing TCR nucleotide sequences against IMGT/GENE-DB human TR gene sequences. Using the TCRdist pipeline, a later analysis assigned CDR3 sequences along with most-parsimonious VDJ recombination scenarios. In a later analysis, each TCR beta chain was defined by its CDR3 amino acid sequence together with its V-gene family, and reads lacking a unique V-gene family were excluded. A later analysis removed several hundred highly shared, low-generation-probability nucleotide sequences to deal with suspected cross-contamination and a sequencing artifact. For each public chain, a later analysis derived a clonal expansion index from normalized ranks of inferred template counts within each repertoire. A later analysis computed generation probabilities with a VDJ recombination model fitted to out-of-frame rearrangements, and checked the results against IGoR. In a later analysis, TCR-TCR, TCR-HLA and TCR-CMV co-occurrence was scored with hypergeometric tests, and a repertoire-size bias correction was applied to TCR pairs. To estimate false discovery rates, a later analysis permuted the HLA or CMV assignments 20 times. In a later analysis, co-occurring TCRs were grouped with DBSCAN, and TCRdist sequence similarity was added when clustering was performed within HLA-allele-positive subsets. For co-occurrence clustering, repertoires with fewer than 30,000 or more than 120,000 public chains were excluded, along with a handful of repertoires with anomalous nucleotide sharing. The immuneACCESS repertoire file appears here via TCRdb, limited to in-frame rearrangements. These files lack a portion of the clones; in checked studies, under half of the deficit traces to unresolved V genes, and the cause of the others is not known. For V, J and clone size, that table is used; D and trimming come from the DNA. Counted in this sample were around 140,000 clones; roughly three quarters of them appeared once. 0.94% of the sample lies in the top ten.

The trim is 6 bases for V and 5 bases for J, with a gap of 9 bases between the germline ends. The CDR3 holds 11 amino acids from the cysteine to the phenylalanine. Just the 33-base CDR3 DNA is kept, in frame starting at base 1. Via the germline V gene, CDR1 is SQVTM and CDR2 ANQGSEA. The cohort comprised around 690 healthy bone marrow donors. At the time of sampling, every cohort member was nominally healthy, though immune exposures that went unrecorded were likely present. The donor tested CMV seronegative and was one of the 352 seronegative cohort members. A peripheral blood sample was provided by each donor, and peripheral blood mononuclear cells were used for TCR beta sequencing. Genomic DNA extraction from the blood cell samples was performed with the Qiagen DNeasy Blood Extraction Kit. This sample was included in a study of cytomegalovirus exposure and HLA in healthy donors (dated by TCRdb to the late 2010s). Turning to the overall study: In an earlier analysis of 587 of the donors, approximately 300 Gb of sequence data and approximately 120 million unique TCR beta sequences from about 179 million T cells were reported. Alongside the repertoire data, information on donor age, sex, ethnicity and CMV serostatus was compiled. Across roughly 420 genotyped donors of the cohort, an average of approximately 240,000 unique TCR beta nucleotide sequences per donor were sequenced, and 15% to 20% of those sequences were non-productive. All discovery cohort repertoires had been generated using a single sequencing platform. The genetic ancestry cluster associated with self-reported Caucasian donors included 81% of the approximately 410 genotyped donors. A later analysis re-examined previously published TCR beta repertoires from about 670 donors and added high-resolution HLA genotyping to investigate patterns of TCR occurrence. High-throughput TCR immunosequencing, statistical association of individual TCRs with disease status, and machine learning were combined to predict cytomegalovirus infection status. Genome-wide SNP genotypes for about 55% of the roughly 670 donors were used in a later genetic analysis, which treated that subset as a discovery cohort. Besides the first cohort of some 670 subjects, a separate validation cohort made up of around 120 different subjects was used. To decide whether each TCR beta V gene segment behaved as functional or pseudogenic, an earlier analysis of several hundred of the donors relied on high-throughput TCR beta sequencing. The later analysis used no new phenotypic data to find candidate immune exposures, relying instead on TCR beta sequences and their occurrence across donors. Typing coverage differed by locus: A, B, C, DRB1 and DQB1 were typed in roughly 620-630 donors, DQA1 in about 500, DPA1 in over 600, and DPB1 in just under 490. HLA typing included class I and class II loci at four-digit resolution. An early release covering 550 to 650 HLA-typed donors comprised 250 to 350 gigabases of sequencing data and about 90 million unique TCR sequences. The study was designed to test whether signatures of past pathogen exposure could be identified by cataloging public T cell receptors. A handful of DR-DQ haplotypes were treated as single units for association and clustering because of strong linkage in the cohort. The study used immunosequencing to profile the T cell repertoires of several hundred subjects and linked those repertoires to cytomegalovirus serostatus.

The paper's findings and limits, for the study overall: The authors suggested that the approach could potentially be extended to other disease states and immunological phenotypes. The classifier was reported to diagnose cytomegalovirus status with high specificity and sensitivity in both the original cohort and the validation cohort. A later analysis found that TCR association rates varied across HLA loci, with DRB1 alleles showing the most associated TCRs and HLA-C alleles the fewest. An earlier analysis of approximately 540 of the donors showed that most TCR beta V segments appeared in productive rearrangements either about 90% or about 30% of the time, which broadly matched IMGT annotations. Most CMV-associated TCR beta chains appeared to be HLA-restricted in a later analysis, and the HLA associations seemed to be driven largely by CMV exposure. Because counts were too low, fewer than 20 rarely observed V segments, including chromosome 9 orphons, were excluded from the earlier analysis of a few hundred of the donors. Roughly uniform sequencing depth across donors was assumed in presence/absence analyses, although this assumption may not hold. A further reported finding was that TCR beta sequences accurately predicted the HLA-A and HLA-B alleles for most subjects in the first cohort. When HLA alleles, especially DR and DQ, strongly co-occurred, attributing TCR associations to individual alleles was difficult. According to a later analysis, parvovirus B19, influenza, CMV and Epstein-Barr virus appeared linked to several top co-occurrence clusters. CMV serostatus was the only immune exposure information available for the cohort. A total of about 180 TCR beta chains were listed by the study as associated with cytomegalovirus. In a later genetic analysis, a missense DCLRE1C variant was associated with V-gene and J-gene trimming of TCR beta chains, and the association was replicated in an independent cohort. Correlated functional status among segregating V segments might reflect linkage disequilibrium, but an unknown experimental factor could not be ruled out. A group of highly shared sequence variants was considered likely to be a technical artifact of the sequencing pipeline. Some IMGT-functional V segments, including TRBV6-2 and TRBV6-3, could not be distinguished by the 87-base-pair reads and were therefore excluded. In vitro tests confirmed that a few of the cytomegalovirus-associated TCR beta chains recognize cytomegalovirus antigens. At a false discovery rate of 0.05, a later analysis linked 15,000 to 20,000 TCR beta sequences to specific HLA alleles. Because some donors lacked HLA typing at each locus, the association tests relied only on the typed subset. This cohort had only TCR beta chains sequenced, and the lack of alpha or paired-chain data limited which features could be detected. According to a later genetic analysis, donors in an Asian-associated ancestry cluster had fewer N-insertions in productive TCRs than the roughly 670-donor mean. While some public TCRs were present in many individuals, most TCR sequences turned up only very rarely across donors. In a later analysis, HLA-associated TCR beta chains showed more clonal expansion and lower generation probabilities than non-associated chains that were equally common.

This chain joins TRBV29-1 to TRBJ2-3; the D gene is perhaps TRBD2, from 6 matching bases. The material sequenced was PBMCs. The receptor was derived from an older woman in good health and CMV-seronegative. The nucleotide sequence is TGCAGCGTATACGGGGGAGATACGCAGTATTTT. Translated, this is CSVYGGDTQYF.